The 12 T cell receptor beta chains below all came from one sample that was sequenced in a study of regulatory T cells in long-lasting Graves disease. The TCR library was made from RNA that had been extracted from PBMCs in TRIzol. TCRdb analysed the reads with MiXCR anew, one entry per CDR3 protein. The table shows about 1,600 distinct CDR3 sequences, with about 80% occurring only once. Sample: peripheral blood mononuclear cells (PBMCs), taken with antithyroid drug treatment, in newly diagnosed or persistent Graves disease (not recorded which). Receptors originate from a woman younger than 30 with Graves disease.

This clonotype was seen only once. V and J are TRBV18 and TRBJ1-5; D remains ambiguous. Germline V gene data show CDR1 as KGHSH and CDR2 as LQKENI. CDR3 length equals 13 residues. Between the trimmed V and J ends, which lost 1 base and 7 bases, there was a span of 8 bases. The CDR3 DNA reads TGTGCCAGCTCACCACTCGCAGGACAGCCCCAGCATTTT. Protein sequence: CASSPLAGQPQHF.

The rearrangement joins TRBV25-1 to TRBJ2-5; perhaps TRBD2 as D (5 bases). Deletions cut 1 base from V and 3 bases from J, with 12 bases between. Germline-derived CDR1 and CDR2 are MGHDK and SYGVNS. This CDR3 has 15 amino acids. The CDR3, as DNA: TGTGCCAGCAGTGAATTAGCGCGACCTAAAGAGACCCAGTACTTC. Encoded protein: CASSELARPKETQYF.

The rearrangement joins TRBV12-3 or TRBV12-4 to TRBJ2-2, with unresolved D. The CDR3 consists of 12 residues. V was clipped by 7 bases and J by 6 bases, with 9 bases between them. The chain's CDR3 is CASNRPSGELFF. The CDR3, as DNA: TGTGCCAGCAACCGGCCCTCCGGGGAGCTGTTTTTT.

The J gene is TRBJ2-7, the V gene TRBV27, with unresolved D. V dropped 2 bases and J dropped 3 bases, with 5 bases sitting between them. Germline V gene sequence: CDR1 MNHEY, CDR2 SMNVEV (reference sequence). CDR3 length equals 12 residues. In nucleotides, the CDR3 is TGTGCCAGCAGTTTACCGGGCTACGAGCAGTACTTC. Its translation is CASSLPGYEQYF.

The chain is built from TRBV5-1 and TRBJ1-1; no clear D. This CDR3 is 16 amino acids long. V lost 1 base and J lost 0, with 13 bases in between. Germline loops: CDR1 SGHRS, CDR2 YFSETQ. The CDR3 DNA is TGCGCCAGCAGCTTGACTCCCGGAGGGCTGAACACTGAAGCTTTCTTT. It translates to CASSLTPGGLNTEAFF.

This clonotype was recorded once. The CDR3, as DNA: TGTGCCAGCTCTCCATTTGCGGCCCGCACAGATACGCAGTATTTT. Protein: CASSPFAARTDTQYF. This chain links TRBV14 with TRBJ2-3; unclear D gene. The V end lost 8 bases, the J end lost 1 base, and 16 bases lay between the germline ends. Germline CDR1 SGHDN, CDR2 FVKESK. The CDR3 spans 15 residues.

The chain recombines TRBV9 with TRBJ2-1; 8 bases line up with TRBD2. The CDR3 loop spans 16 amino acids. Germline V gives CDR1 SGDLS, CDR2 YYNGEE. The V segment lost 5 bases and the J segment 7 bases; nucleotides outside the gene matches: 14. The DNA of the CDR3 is TGTGCCAGCAGTCTCACGTGGGGACTAGTTAGTAATGAGCAGTTCTTC. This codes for CASSLTWGLVSNEQFF.

The DNA of the CDR3 is TGTGCCAGCAGCTTAGTTCATCTCCGGGACTTCCCGTCGAATGAGCAGTTCTTC. Translated, it gives CASSLVHLRDFPSNEQFF. The chain uses TRBV7-2 and TRBJ2-1, with a weak D call TRBD2 (6 bases). CDR1 is SGHTA and CDR2 is FQGNSA in the germline V gene. Trimming removed 1 base from V and 7 bases from J, with 23 bases in between. The CDR3 has 18 amino acids.

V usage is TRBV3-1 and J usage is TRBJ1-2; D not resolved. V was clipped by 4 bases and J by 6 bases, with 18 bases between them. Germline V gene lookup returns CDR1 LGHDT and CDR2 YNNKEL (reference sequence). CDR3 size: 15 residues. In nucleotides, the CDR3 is TGTGCCAGCAGCCGCACTCTTGTTAGGGCGGATGGCTACACCTTC. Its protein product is CASSRTLVRADGYTF. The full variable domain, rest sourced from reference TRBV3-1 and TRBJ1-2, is DTAVSQTPKYLVTQMGNDKSIKCEQNLGHDTMYWYKQDSKKFLKIMFSYNNKELIINETVPNRFSPKSPDKAHLNLHINSLELGDSAVYFCASSRTLVRADGYTFGSGTRLTVV.

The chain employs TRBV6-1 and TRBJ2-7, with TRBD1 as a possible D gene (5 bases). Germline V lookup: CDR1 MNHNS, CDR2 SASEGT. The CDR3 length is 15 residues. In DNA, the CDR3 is TGTGCGACAGCGTATGAGCGAAATCTCGCCTACGAGCAGTACGTC. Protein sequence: CATAYERNLAYEQYV.

CDR3 amino acids: CASSLTGVATQYF. The CDR3 DNA reads as TGTGCCAGCAGCTTGACAGGGGTGGCGACCCAGTACTTC. V gene TRBV5-4 combines with J gene TRBJ2-5; 7 nucleotides align to TRBD1. Germline V gene lookup returns CDR1 SGHNT and CDR2 YYREEE (reference sequence). The V gene end was trimmed by 1 base and the J gene end by 7 bases; junction bases not matched to a gene: 4. The CDR3 is 13 amino acids.

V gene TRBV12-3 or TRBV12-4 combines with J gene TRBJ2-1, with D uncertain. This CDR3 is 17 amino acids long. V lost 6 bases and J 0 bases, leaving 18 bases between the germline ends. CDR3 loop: CASSPIRDSFSYNEQFF. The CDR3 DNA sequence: TGTGCCAGCAGCCCAATCCGAGACTCGTTCTCCTACAATGAGCAGTTCTTC.